Presented here are 16 T cell receptor beta chains from one specimen sequenced in a study of chemoradiotherapy in HPV16-positive cancers. Generated by immunoSEQ multiplex PCR, the TCRdb table keeps only in-frame clones and is missing some. The data contain more than 2,000 clones, about 84% of them seen just once; the ten biggest clones take up roughly a tenth. The input for sequencing was tumor tissue, taken from a patient who underwent chemoradiotherapy. The receptors come from a human donor with HPV-associated anogenital cancer.

This chain links TRBV10-2 with TRBJ2-2; 12 bases align to TRBD1. This CDR3 has 14 residues. Trimming at V came to 10 bases and at J to 9 bases, leaving 9 bases not matched to a gene. CDR1 and CDR2 from the germline V gene are WSHSY and SAAADI. The CDR3 DNA follows: TGCGCCACCACTGTGGGACAGGGGGCTCGGGAGCTGTTTTTT. Translating gives CATTVGQGARELFF.

The chain has TRBV9 and TRBJ2-7, with no clear D. The CDR3 runs 10 residues. V lost 1 base and J 6 bases, leaving 2 bases between the germline ends. The V gene's germline CDR1 is SGDLS and CDR2 YYNGEE. CDR3 coding DNA: TGTGCCAGCAGCGTATGCGAGCAGTACTTC. Protein product: CASSVCEQYF.

V gene TRBV28 combines with J gene TRBJ1-5; the D is unclear. V shed 5 bases and J shed 4 bases, with 18 bases lying between them. This CDR3 is built from 16 residues. Germline CDR1 and CDR2: MDHEN and SYDVKM. CDR3 DNA sequence: TGTGCCAGCAGTCCTATGTCCAAGCTTACAAATCAGCCCCAGCATTTT. Translating gives CASSPMSKLTNQPQHF.

The CDR3 sequence: CASSGYRGTNEKLFF. The CDR3 bases are TGTGCCAGCAGTGGGTACAGGGGAACTAATGAAAAACTGTTTTTT. The chain combines TRBV27 with TRBJ1-4; 7 bases are a match to TRBD1. With 5 bases clipped from V and 1 base from J, the junction kept 4 bases outside the gene matches. Germline V lookup: CDR1 MNHEY, CDR2 SMNVEV (reference sequence). The CDR3 has 15 residues.

V is TRBV27 and J is TRBJ2-1; 10 bases agree with TRBD2. Germline V gene sequence: CDR1 MNHEY, CDR2 SMNVEV (reference sequence). The V segment lost 5 bases and the J segment 8 bases; nucleotides outside the gene matches: 12. The CDR3 length is 16 residues. The CDR3 region is CASSPDPSGSAHEQFF. CDR3 bases: TGTGCCAGCAGTCCAGACCCTAGCGGGAGTGCCCATGAGCAGTTCTTC.

The chain uses TRBV7-2 and TRBJ2-1, with D perhaps being TRBD1 or TRBD2 (6 bases each). Germline V CDR1 and CDR2: SGHTA, FQGNSA. The V end lost 5 bases, the J end lost 2 bases, and 13 bases lay between the germline ends. The CDR3 contains 15 residues. In DNA, the CDR3 is TGTGCCAGCAGCAGACAACGGGGGCCCTACAATGAGCAGTTCTTC. Translation: CASSRQRGPYNEQFF.

The chain links TRBV5-1 to TRBJ2-2; 15 bases are a match to TRBD2. Germline assignment: CDR1 SGHRS and CDR2 YFSETQ. The CDR3 runs 19 residues. V lost 4 bases and J lost 5; bases outside the gene matches: 12. In DNA form, the CDR3 reads TGCGCCAGCAGCCATACCGGACTAGCGGGAGGGGGTGATACCGGGGAGCTGTTTTTT. Amino acids: CASSHTGLAGGGDTGELFF.

V usage is TRBV9 and J usage is TRBJ1-3; the D gene is possibly TRBD1 (5 bases). This CDR3 has 17 amino acids. The V end was cut by 4 bases, the J end by 2 bases, with 19 bases between. CDR1 SGDLS and CDR2 YYNGEE come from the germline V gene. The CDR3 loop is CASSPAGGTLAGNTIYF. The CDR3 DNA sequence: TGTGCCAGCAGCCCAGCGGGGGGGACTTTGGCTGGAAACACCATATATTTT.

J is TRBJ2-1 and V is TRBV10-3; the D gene is possibly TRBD2 (5 bases). The length of the CDR3 is 14 residues. Trimming stripped 4 bases from V and 5 bases from J, with 12 bases between. The germline V gene encodes CDR1 ENHRY and CDR2 SYGVKD. The CDR3 DNA sequence: TGTGCCATCAGTGTGAGTAGCGAGAACAATGAGCAGTTCTTC. This translates into CAISVSSENNEQFF.

The chain has TRBV4-2 and TRBJ2-1; 7 bases map to TRBD2. This CDR3 is built from 15 residues. Trimming at V came to 1 base and at J to 5 bases, leaving 5 bases not matched to a gene. From germline, CDR1 is LGHNA and CDR2 YNFKEQ. DNA for the CDR3: TGTGCCAGCAGCCAAGTGGCGGGAGAAGACAATGAGCAGTTCTTC. Translated, it gives CASSQVAGEDNEQFF.

The rearrangement uses TRBV5-1 and TRBJ2-1, with 7 nucleotides matching TRBD2. After removal of 5 bases from V and 4 bases from J, the junction contained 6 bases not matched to a gene. Germline loops: CDR1 SGHRS, CDR2 YFSETQ. The CDR3 is 14 amino acids. The chain's CDR3 is CASSGRELYNEQFF. CDR3 coding DNA: TGCGCCAGCAGTGGGCGGGAGCTTTACAATGAGCAGTTCTTC.

The gene calls are TRBV5-1 and TRBJ2-7; 7 positions match TRBD1. V shed 4 bases, J shed 3 bases, and the junction held 13 bases outside the gene matches. The V gene's germline CDR1 is SGHRS and CDR2 YFSETQ. The CDR3 is 16 amino acids. CDR3 sequence: CASSVMPGQKVYEQYF. For the CDR3, the DNA is TGCGCCAGCAGCGTGATGCCGGGACAGAAGGTCTACGAGCAGTACTTC.

The CDR3 nucleotides are TGCGCCAGCAGCCAAGCTGGTGGGGGTCGCACTAATGAAAAACTGTTTTTT. Its translation: CASSQAGGGRTNEKLFF. The chain uses TRBV4-1 and TRBJ1-4; TRBD1 might be the D (5 bases). With 1 base removed from V and 2 bases from J, the gap between germline ends came to 14 bases. The CDR3 contains 17 residues. Germline CDR1 and CDR2: MGHRA and YSYEKL.

The chain employs TRBV2 and TRBJ1-4; D is undetermined. The V and J ends lost 5 bases and 4 bases respectively, with 11 bases between them. The germline gives CDR1 SNHLY, CDR2 FYNNEI. The CDR3 runs to 14 residues. DNA for the CDR3: TGTGCCAGCAGTTTCGGTCGATTTAATGAAAAACTGTTTTTT. Translated: CASSFGRFNEKLFF.

J is TRBJ2-5 and V is TRBV11-2; D remains ambiguous. The CDR3 consists of 13 residues. The germline V gene encodes CDR1 SGHAT and CDR2 FQNNGV. V lost 2 bases and J 7 bases, leaving 11 bases between the germline ends. CDR3 protein: CASSLSVRATQYF. The DNA of the CDR3 is TGTGCCAGCAGCTTATCTGTTCGGGCGACCCAGTACTTC.

The rearrangement uses TRBV19 and TRBJ1-5; D is possibly TRBD1 (6 bases). The CDR3 covers 16 residues. The V end was cut by 1 base, the J end by 7 bases, with 17 bases between. The germline gives CDR1 LNHDA, CDR2 SQIVND (reference sequence). As DNA, the CDR3 is TGTGCCAGTAGTATAGGGCGAGGCAGGGGAAAACAGCCCCAGCATTTT. It encodes CASSIGRGRGKQPQHF. The complete variable domain, with remaining parts taken from reference TRBV19 and TRBJ1-5, reads DGGITQSPKYLFRKEGQNVTLSCEQNLNHDAMYWYRQDPGQGLRLIYYSQIVNDFQKGDIAEGYSVSREKKESFPLTVTSAQKNPTAFYLCASSIGRGRGKQPQHFGDGTRLSIL.